A selection of T cell receptor beta chains follows, all from one sample in a study of T-cell reconstitution after alpha-beta-depleted transplantation in children. TCRdb used MiXCR to reprocess the PCR reads, holding one entry per CDR3 protein. The data show hundreds of thousands of distinct CDR3 sequences, roughly 9% seen once. Sequenced here: PBMCs from the stem cell graft donor, sampled from the stem cell graft. The receptors stem from a human donor who donated a stem cell graft to a child with acute lymphoblastic leukemia. Both conserved end residues are part of each CDR3. The order of the fields is D gene, V gene, J gene, clone size, CDR3 DNA, CDR3 protein. The D gene is left open where the match is weak. Part of the rows lack a size; the others show once, few, many or a class for expanded clones.

NA	TRBV20-1	TRBJ2-3	NA	TGCAGTGCGAACAGGGTTGTAAGCGATACGCAGTATTTT	CSANRVVSDTQYF
NA	TRBV5-5	TRBJ1-5	NA	TGTGCCAGCAGCTTGCTCGGGAGAACTCAGCCCCAGCATTTT	CASSLLGRTQPQHF
NA	TRBV5-1	TRBJ2-3	many	TGCGCCAGCAGCTTACTACGCACAGATACGCAGTATTTT	CASSLLRTDTQYF
TRBD1	TRBV7-9	TRBJ2-1	few	TGTGCCAGCAGCTTTTTGATGTGGGACAGGGACAATGAGCAGTTCTTC	CASSFLMWDRDNEQFF
NA	TRBV30	TRBJ1-2	few	TGTGCCTACCGCGTGGGCAGCGGCTACACCTTC	CAYRVGSGYTF
NA	TRBV15	TRBJ1-5	many	TGTGCCACCAGCAGAGCAGGGTTAAGCAATCAGCCCCAGCATTTT	CATSRAGLSNQPQHF
NA	TRBV12-3/TRBV12-4	TRBJ2-5	many	TGTGCCAGCAGTTTCGGGGGGCTTCAAGAGACCCAGTACTTC	CASSFGGLQETQYF
TRBD1	TRBV27	TRBJ1-2	NA	TGTGCCAGCAGTCGCCAGGGGGCGTACTATGGCTACACCTTC	CASSRQGAYYGYTF
NA	TRBV29-1	TRBJ1-1	NA	TGCAGCGTTGGCCTGCAGATGAACACTGAAGCTTTCTTT	CSVGLQMNTEAFF
NA	TRBV4-3	TRBJ2-2	many	TGCGCCAGCAGCCAAGGGTACAACACCGGGGAGCTGTTTTTT	CASSQGYNTGELFF
TRBD1	TRBV12-5	TRBJ2-7	few	TGTGCTAGTGGCCCCGGGACAGGGGGCTCAGGGGAGCAGTACTTC	CASGPGTGGSGEQYF
NA	TRBV29-1	TRBJ1-1	many	TGCAGCGTCGGAACAGGGCCTGAAGCTTTCTTT	CSVGTGPEAFF
NA	TRBV29-1	TRBJ1-2	many	TGCAGCGACTCCGGGGGCTATGGCTACACCTTC	CSDSGGYGYTF
TRBD2	TRBV25-1	TRBJ2-1	many	TGTGCCAGCAGTGAACTAGCGGGGGTCGATGAGCAGTTCTTC	CASSELAGVDEQFF
NA	TRBV12-3/TRBV12-4	TRBJ2-2	few	TGTGCCAGCAGCCCCTGGAGAGCGCAGAACACCGGGGAGCTGTTTTTT	CASSPWRAQNTGELFF
TRBD1	TRBV12-3/TRBV12-4	TRBJ1-1	many	TGTGCCAGCAGCCGACAGGGAAGTCGGACTGAAGCTTTCTTT	CASSRQGSRTEAFF
TRBD1	TRBV5-3	TRBJ1-5	few	TGTGCCACAAGACAGGGAAGGAGGCAGCCCCAGCATTTT	CATRQGRRQPQHF
TRBD1	TRBV6-5	TRBJ1-1	many	TGTGCCAGCAGTTACTCGTTTGGGACAGGGGAAGCAGCTTTCTTT	CASSYSFGTGEAAFF
NA	TRBV5-1	TRBJ2-3	few	TGCGCCAGCAGCCCGGACCATGGGGCAGATACGCAGTATTTT	CASSPDHGADTQYF
TRBD1	TRBV6-1	TRBJ1-4	few	TGTGCCAGCAGCAGGGGACAGTCAACAACTAATGAAAAACTGTTTTTT	CASSRGQSTTNEKLFF